This paragraph reports one T cell receptor (beta chain). No cognate antigen has been identified for it. Base qualities are not recorded, but no much larger clone differs from it by a single base. The library relied on PCR. Data came from an Illumina HiSeq 2500. Molecular barcoding was employed in the preparation of TCR libraries, with unique molecular identifiers being used to normalize TCRbeta repertoire quantification. TCRdb took the public reads, trimmed them with fastp at Q25, ran MiXCR for clone calling and kept in-frame beta chains. Every distinct CDR3 protein forms one entry, paired with its most common genes and DNA. In this sample the table shows about 440,000 distinct CDR3 sequences, approximately 41% of which occur a single time. Roughly a quarter of the sample rests with the top ten. The data are from a study of T-cell reconstitution after alpha-beta-depleted transplantation in children (dated by TCRdb to the mid-2010s). As for the study more broadly: Using TCR repertoire profiling, the study followed T-cell immune reconstitution in a quantitative way in children after TCRalphabeta/CD19-depleted allogeneic hematopoietic cell transplantation.

In the paper's terms, the treatment or condition label means: allogeneic hematopoietic cell transplantation with graft depleted of TCRalphabeta T cells and CD19 B cells. Transplant recipients were children who received TCRalphabeta/CD19-depleted allogeneic hematopoietic cell grafts. The paper as a whole reports these results and caveats: The apparently early recovery of alphabetaT-cell counts about two months after transplant reportedly depended on only several hundred rapidly expanded clones that came from non-depleted graft cells. The frequencies of hyperexpanded clones fell over the following months, and after one year, T-cell counts and TCRbeta diversity were mostly attributed to newly produced T cells. In some patients, high TCRbeta diversity at day 60 was attributed to recipient T cells and intrathymic progenitors that had survived conditioning.

The receptor's source is a girl aged 2-15 years with aplastic anemia, due to receive a stem cell transplant. Sequences were derived from PBMCs, sampled before TCRalphabeta/CD19-depleted stem cell transplant.

CDR3 loop: CASSLQEGPYEQYF. The nucleotides read TGTGCCAGCAGCCTCCAGGAGGGGCCCTACGAGCAGTACTTC. The chain is made from TRBV7-9 and TRBJ2-7; possibly the D gene is TRBD2, per 6 matching bases. The CDR3, cysteine through phenylalanine, is 14 amino acids long. Of all the DNA, just the CDR3 is kept, 42 bases in frame from base 1. Between the V and J ends, shortened by 5 bases and 2 bases respectively, the junction contains 13 bases. The germline V gene (reference sequence) provides CDR1 SEHNR and CDR2 FQNEAQ.